Listed below are T cell receptor beta chains from one sample, sequenced in a study of T cells in Graves' hyperthyroidism and ophthalmopathy. From the multiplex PCR reads, TCRdb called clonotypes with MiXCR, one entry per CDR3 protein. The table lists approximately 360,000 distinct CDR3 sequences, around 25% of them singletons. The sample consisted of blood. Receptors originate from a man aged 50 to 59 with Graves' hyperthyroidism. Both conserved end residues are part of each CDR3. A D gene is named only where the DNA matches it firmly. Not every row has a clone size; where given, it reads once, few, many or a size class.

V gene,CDR3 length,clone size,D gene,J gene,CDR3 protein,CDR3 DNA
TRBV20-1,16,NA,TRBD2,TRBJ2-1,CSARAERETSYNEQFF,TGCAGTGCTAGAGCAGAGCGGGAGACCTCCTACAATGAGCAGTTCTTC
TRBV12-3/TRBV12-4,14,many,NA,TRBJ1-6,CASSFGLGGSPLHF,TGTGCCAGCAGTTTCGGGTTAGGGGGTTCACCCCTCCACTTT
TRBV7-9,13,many,NA,TRBJ2-5,CASSSTGRETQYF,TGTGCCAGCAGCTCGACAGGGAGGGAGACCCAGTACTTC
TRBV5-1,14,NA,NA,TRBJ2-7,CASSLMDSNYEQYF,TGCGCCAGCAGCTTGATGGACAGCAATTACGAGCAGTACTTC
TRBV28,13,many,TRBD2,TRBJ2-5,CASTGGQQETQYF,TGTGCCAGCACGGGGGGTCAGCAAGAGACCCAGTACTTC
TRBV11-2,14,NA,NA,TRBJ2-1,CANTPGEDYNEQFF,TGTGCCAACACCCCCGGGGAGGACTACAATGAGCAGTTCTTC
TRBV20-1,13,NA,NA,TRBJ1-5,CSARRDVEQPQHF,TGCAGTGCTAGAAGGGACGTTGAACAGCCCCAGCATTTT
TRBV29-1,14,few,NA,TRBJ2-7,CSVVGRDPWDEQYF,TGCAGCGTTGTGGGGCGGGACCCCTGGGACGAGCAGTACTTC
TRBV7-3,16,NA,TRBD1,TRBJ1-2,CASSSKWTGVTWCYTF,TGTGCCAGCAGCTCAAAATGGACAGGGGTAACATGGTGCTACACCTTC
TRBV28,14,NA,NA,TRBJ2-5,CASSLYGGHETQYF,TGTGCCAGCAGTTTATATGGGGGGCACGAGACCCAGTACTTC
TRBV7-2,15,few,TRBD1,TRBJ2-7,CASSMTQTGTGEQYF,TGTGCCAGTAGTATGACCCAGACAGGGACGGGCGAGCAGTACTTC
TRBV12-3/TRBV12-4,12,NA,NA,TRBJ2-7,CASRSVPHEQYF,TGTGCCAGCAGATCGGTCCCGCACGAGCAGTACTTC
TRBV11-3,15,many,TRBD1,TRBJ2-5,CASSTGQGAGETQYF,TGTGCCAGCAGCACCGGTCAGGGGGCTGGAGAGACCCAGTACTTC
TRBV18,15,NA,NA,TRBJ2-1,CASSLSTWGAPEQFF,TGTGCCAGCTCACTCTCTACATGGGGGGCGCCTGAGCAGTTCTTC
TRBV5-1,15,NA,NA,TRBJ2-2,CASSSGTPFPGELFF,TGCGCCAGCAGTTCCGGGACGCCCTTTCCCGGGGAGCTGTTTTTT
TRBV2,11,many,TRBD1,TRBJ2-7,CASEFRGEQYF,TGTGCCAGTGAATTCAGGGGGGAGCAGTACTTC
TRBV30,16,NA,TRBD2,TRBJ2-7,CAWKVKGRGLVGEQYF,TGTGCCTGGAAGGTAAAAGGGCGCGGACTAGTTGGCGAGCAGTACTTC
TRBV28,18,NA,NA,TRBJ2-1,CASSFPRGGKGGYNEQFF,TGTGCCAGCAGTTTCCCCCGAGGCGGGAAGGGGGGGTACAATGAGCAGTTCTTC
TRBV5-6,16,NA,TRBD1,TRBJ2-2,CASSLPGQTNTGELFF,TGTGCCAGCAGCTTACCGGGACAGACGAACACCGGGGAGCTGTTTTTT
TRBV7-3,15,few,TRBD2,TRBJ2-1,CASSVFSGDYNEQFF,TGTGCCAGCAGCGTATTCAGCGGGGACTACAATGAGCAGTTCTTC
TRBV6-5,15,many,TRBD1,TRBJ2-7,CASSYSTGSSYEQYF,TGTGCCAGCAGTTACTCGACAGGGAGCTCCTACGAGCAGTACTTC
TRBV28,15,NA,TRBD2,TRBJ2-7,CASSPSAGGSYEQYF,TGTGCCAGCAGTCCCTCCGCCGGGGGGTCCTACGAGCAGTACTTC
TRBV7-9,16,NA,NA,TRBJ2-2,CASSPPAGEGTGELFF,TGTGCCAGCAGCCCCCCCGCAGGGGAGGGCACCGGGGAGCTGTTTTTT
TRBV27,17,few,TRBD2,TRBJ2-3,CASSSRLAGGPADTQYF,TGTGCCAGCAGTTCCAGACTAGCGGGAGGGCCGGCAGATACGCAGTATTTT
TRBV11-2,17,many,TRBD1,TRBJ1-1,CASSFAGQGARGTEAFF,TGTGCCAGCAGCTTTGCGGGACAGGGGGCTAGAGGCACTGAAGCTTTCTTT
TRBV6-2/TRBV6-3,15,few,TRBD2,TRBJ2-7,CASRHSGLAGHEQYF,TGTGCCAGCAGGCACTCGGGACTAGCGGGACACGAGCAGTACTTC
TRBV27,16,NA,NA,TRBJ1-5,CASSSRLTGGGQPQHF,TGTGCCAGCAGTTCACGACTTACAGGCGGGGGTCAGCCCCAGCATTTT
TRBV7-6,14,NA,TRBD2,TRBJ2-5,CASSFTSAQETQYF,TGTGCCAGCAGCTTCACTAGCGCCCAAGAGACCCAGTACTTC
TRBV2,16,many,NA,TRBJ2-7,CASYGKWTGPGTEQYF,TGTGCCAGCTACGGGAAGTGGACGGGACCAGGGACCGAGCAGTACTTC
TRBV27,13,many,NA,TRBJ2-7,CATAAGAQYEQYF,TGTGCCACCGCCGCGGGGGCCCAGTACGAGCAGTACTTC
TRBV29-1,14,few,NA,TRBJ2-2,CSVSQVEGTGELFF,TGCAGCGTTTCCCAGGTCGAGGGCACCGGGGAGCTGTTTTTT
TRBV7-8,17,many,TRBD2,TRBJ2-3,CASSRTRTGGGRDTQYF,TGTGCCAGCAGCCGAACTAGAACGGGAGGAGGGAGAGATACGCAGTATTTT
TRBV27,14,NA,NA,TRBJ1-5,CATGSGKVWQPQHF,TGTGCCACGGGTTCCGGAAAGGTTTGGCAGCCCCAGCATTTT
TRBV12-3/TRBV12-4,16,NA,NA,TRBJ1-3,CASSLAGMDPGNTIYF,TGTGCCAGCAGTTTAGCTGGGATGGACCCTGGAAACACCATATATTTT
TRBV4-1,13,few,NA,TRBJ1-1,CASSQEPSPEAFF,TGCGCCAGCAGCCAAGAACCCTCGCCTGAAGCTTTCTTT
TRBV28,18,few,TRBD1,TRBJ2-1,CASRSPGQGYGSYNEQFF,TGTGCCAGCAGAAGTCCGGGACAGGGGTACGGGTCCTACAATGAGCAGTTCTTC
TRBV2,16,NA,NA,TRBJ1-2,CASSVGPHRANYGYTF,TGTGCCAGCAGCGTCGGACCACACAGAGCTAACTATGGCTACACCTTC
TRBV7-3,12,many,NA,TRBJ2-1,CASSDHSNEQFF,TGTGCCAGCAGCGACCACAGCAATGAGCAGTTCTTC
TRBV27,14,NA,NA,TRBJ2-5,CASSLYRSQETQYF,TGTGCCAGCAGTTTATATCGGAGCCAAGAGACCCAGTACTTC
TRBV25-1,11,NA,NA,TRBJ2-3,CASSDYVAQYF,TGTGCCAGCAGTGACTATGTAGCGCAGTATTTT
TRBV24-1,12,few,TRBD2,TRBJ2-7,CATRGVTYEQYF,TGTGCCACGCGGGGGGTAACCTACGAGCAGTACTTC
TRBV19,13,NA,NA,TRBJ2-2,CASSSANAGELFF,TGTGCCAGTAGTAGCGCCAATGCCGGGGAGCTGTTTTTT
TRBV18,16,many,TRBD2,TRBJ2-2,CASSPGLAENTGELFF,TGTGCCAGCTCACCGGGACTAGCGGAGAACACCGGGGAGCTGTTTTTT
TRBV6-1,21,few,NA,TRBJ2-6,CASSEWGTVRDVSSGANVLTF,TGTGCCAGCAGTGAATGGGGTACCGTAAGGGACGTCAGCTCTGGGGCCAACGTCCTGACTTTC
TRBV20-1,15,NA,TRBD2,TRBJ2-2,CSAGRLAGNTGELFF,TGCAGTGCTGGGCGACTAGCGGGAAACACCGGGGAGCTGTTTTTT
TRBV29-1,16,NA,TRBD2,TRBJ2-3,CSALGVSGSGTDTQYF,TGCAGCGCCCTCGGGGTTAGCGGGAGCGGCACAGATACGCAGTATTTT
TRBV27,16,many,TRBD2,TRBJ2-1,CASSSPSGSSYNEQFF,TGTGCCAGCAGTAGCCCTAGCGGGAGCTCCTACAATGAGCAGTTCTTC
TRBV24-1,15,NA,NA,TRBJ2-7,CATSDAGRGSYEQYF,TGTGCCACCAGTGATGCAGGCCGGGGCTCCTACGAGCAGTACTTC
TRBV7-3,15,many,TRBD1,TRBJ2-1,CASSLIGGEYNEQFF,TGTGCCAGCAGCTTAATAGGGGGCGAGTACAATGAGCAGTTCTTC
TRBV28,14,few,NA,TRBJ1-5,CASTRGVSNQPQHF,TGTGCCAGCACCAGAGGGGTTAGCAATCAGCCCCAGCATTTT